Presented here are 32 T cell receptor beta chains from one specimen sequenced in a study of blood T cell repertoires in COVID-19 (dated by TCRdb to between 2020 and 2021). The protocol used for the library was the immunoSEQ multiplex PCR assay. Here the immuneACCESS table is served through TCRdb, limited to in-frame sequences with V and J called. Missing clones are a known gap in these copies; in checked studies unresolved V genes cover under half, and the rest lacks a known reason. This sample is represented by about 210,000 clones; over 75% of them were singletons. The top ten constitute about 5% of the sample. Source material: peripheral blood. The source is a woman aged 35 to 49 with acute or convalescent COVID-19.

The CDR3 spells CASSPAQGPGSAFF. The CDR3 region has the DNA TGTGCCAGCAGCCCTGCACAGGGCCCCGGGTCCGCTTTCTTT. The gene calls are TRBV7-2 and TRBJ1-1; maybe TRBD1 (6 bases). The CDR3 has 14 residues. From germline, CDR1 is SGHTA and CDR2 FQGNSA. V was shortened by 5 bases and J by 11 bases, with 21 bases between the two germline ends. Full variable domain (missing parts from reference TRBV7-2 and TRBJ1-1): GAGVSQSPSNKVTEKGKDVELRCDPISGHTALYWYRQSLGQGLEFLIYFQGNSAPDKSGLPSDRFSAERTGGSVSTLTIQRTQQEDSAVYLCASSPAQGPGSAFFGQGTRLTVV.

The chain uses TRBV28 and TRBJ2-3; weak D call: TRBD1 (5 bases). The germline gives CDR1 MDHEN, CDR2 SYDVKM. The V end lost 4 bases, the J end lost 2 bases, and 10 bases lay between the germline ends. The CDR3 runs to 14 residues. In DNA form, the CDR3 reads TGTGCCAGCAGTTACAGGCTTTTCACAGATACGCAGTATTTT. Its protein product is CASSYRLFTDTQYF.

The chain has TRBV11-3 and TRBJ1-1; D not certain. The CDR3 is made up of 15 amino acids. V dropped 3 bases and J dropped 1 base, with 12 bases sitting between them. Germline values: CDR1 SGHNT, CDR2 YENEEA. The CDR3 loop is CASSFLGRENTEAFF. The CDR3 bases are TGTGCCAGCAGCTTCCTAGGACGGGAGAACACTGAAGCTTTCTTT.

This sequence joins TRBV29-1 and TRBJ1-5, with D possibly being TRBD1 (5 bases). Germline CDR1 SQVTM, CDR2 ANQGSEA. Trimming removed 4 bases at V and 7 bases at J, with 14 bases between. The CDR3 spans 13 residues. CDR3 sequence reads: CSVAEGLRQPQHF. CDR3 nucleotide sequence: TGCAGCGTTGCGGAGGGGCTAAGGCAGCCCCAGCATTTT.

This clone occurred a few times. The chain carries TRBV7-3 and TRBJ2-3; 8 nucleotides match TRBD2. The V gene end was trimmed by 5 bases and the J gene end by 4 bases; junction bases not matched to a gene: 8. The CDR3 has 15 residues. Germline V gene data show CDR1 as SGHTA and CDR2 as FQGTGA. The CDR3 spells CASSPNGGAPDTQYF. The CDR3 bases are TGTGCCAGCAGCCCCAACGGGGGGGCCCCAGATACGCAGTATTTT.

The rearrangement links TRBV11-2 to TRBJ2-2; D possibly corresponds to TRBD2 (7 bases). Trimming pared 4 bases from V and 6 bases from J, leaving 21 bases between. The germline CDR1 and CDR2 sequences are SGHAT and FQNNGV. CDR3 size: 17 residues. For the CDR3, the DNA is TGTGCCAGCAGCTCGTTCGCGGGGGCCCGCAGGGCCGGGGAGCTGTTTTTT. Protein: CASSSFAGARRAGELFF.

This clone was seen just once. The CDR3: CASSYLRRGDYGYTF. CDR3 in DNA: TGTGCCAGCAGTTACCTCCGCAGGGGAGACTATGGCTACACCTTC. The chain has TRBV6-5 and TRBJ1-2; a possible D gene is TRBD1 (6 bases). CDR1 is MNHEY, CDR2 SVGAGI, per germline. V gave up 2 bases and J gave up 3 bases, with 13 bases separating them. The CDR3 has 15 amino acids.

The J gene is TRBJ1-2, the V gene TRBV19; tentatively, D is TRBD1 (6 bases). The CDR3 consists of 13 residues. V lost 7 bases to trimming and J lost 3 bases, with 12 bases between them. Germline CDR1 and CDR2: LNHDA and SQIVND (reference sequence). The CDR3: CASTDRAYYGYTF. As DNA, the CDR3 is TGTGCCAGTACGGACAGAGCCTACTATGGCTACACCTTC.

The chain is built from TRBV5-1 and TRBJ1-2; D not resolved. Trimming took off 1 base at V and 0 bases at J, with 7 bases between the two ends. This CDR3 has 14 amino acids. From germline, CDR1 is SGHRS and CDR2 YFSETQ. CDR3 DNA sequence: TGCGCCAGCAGCTTGCCCTACGCTAACTATGGCTACACCTTC. It codes for CASSLPYANYGYTF.

V usage is TRBV29-1 and J usage is TRBJ1-1, with TRBD1 matching over 7 bases. V shed 4 bases and J 8 bases; nucleotides not matched to a gene: 4. Germline CDR1 reads SQVTM; CDR2 reads ANQGSEA. There are 11 residues in the CDR3. CDR3 DNA sequence: TGCAGCGTTGTCCGGGACAGAGAAGCTTTCTTT. Protein product: CSVVRDREAFF.

The V call is TRBV19, the J call TRBJ1-1, with a tentative D call TRBD1 (6 bases). The V and J ends lost 0 bases and 0 bases respectively, with 11 bases between them. The CDR3 is 16 residues long. CDR1 and CDR2 (germline): LNHDA, SQIVND (reference sequence). CDR3: CASSIDPGDMNTEAFF. The CDR3 DNA reads as TGTGCCAGTAGTATAGACCCAGGGGACATGAACACTGAAGCTTTCTTT.

The chain couples TRBV14 to TRBJ1-1; no definite D call. The CDR3 spans 13 residues. CDR1 and CDR2 (germline): SGHDN, FVKESK. V lost 2 bases to trimming and J lost 1 base, with 5 bases between them. CDR3 protein: CASSQHRNTEAFF. The CDR3 nucleotides read TGTGCCAGCAGCCAACACAGGAACACTGAAGCTTTCTTT.

This rearrangement joins TRBV7-2 to TRBJ2-7, with TRBD1 matching 7 bases. Trimming took 5 bases from V and 0 from J; bases not matched to a gene: 7. Looked up from germline, CDR1 is SGHTA and CDR2 is FQGNSA. CDR3 length equals 15 residues. The CDR3 bases are TGTGCCAGCAGCACGGGACAGCCGAACTCCTACGAGCAGTACGTC. It encodes CASSTGQPNSYEQYV.

The chain couples TRBV7-8 to TRBJ2-2; 10 nucleotides align to TRBD2. Germline trimming cut 5 bases from V and 1 base from J; bases unmatched to any gene: 4. The CDR3 has 16 amino acids. CDR1 and CDR2 (germline): SGHVS, FQNEAQ. CDR3 sequence reads: CASSPGLAVNTGELFF. As DNA, the CDR3 is TGTGCCAGCAGCCCCGGACTAGCGGTGAACACCGGGGAGCTGTTTTTT.

The chain has TRBV14 and TRBJ1-4, with 7 bases fitting TRBD1. The trim removed 1 base at V and 8 bases at J, leaving 10 bases unmatched. CDR1 is SGHDN and CDR2 is FVKESK in the germline V gene. The CDR3 is 16 amino acids. The CDR3 DNA reads as TGTGCCAGCAGCCAAGGGGGAAGGGGGCAAGTCGAAAAACTGTTTTTT. Its protein product is CASSQGGRGQVEKLFF.

The V gene is TRBV25-1, the J gene TRBJ2-1; TRBD1 might be the D (6 bases). Trimming left V 0 bases short and J 7 bases short, with 16 bases between. The CDR3 runs to 16 residues. The germline gives CDR1 MGHDK, CDR2 SYGVNS. The CDR3 nucleotides are TGTGCCAGCAGTGAATATCCACAGGGCGAAAGGAATGAGCAGTTCTTC. Translating it yields CASSEYPQGERNEQFF.

The sample holds one count of this clone. CDR3 loop: CASIADRGLNTIYF. The CDR3 DNA reads TGTGCCAGCATTGCGGACAGGGGTTTGAACACCATATATTTT. V and J are TRBV6-5 and TRBJ1-3; 9 bases map to TRBD1. The CDR3 consists of 14 residues. Losses at the gene ends were 7 bases for V and 7 bases for J; bases not matched to a gene: 8. CDR1 and CDR2 from the germline V gene are MNHEY and SVGAGI.

This sequence joins TRBV10-3 and TRBJ1-1; unclear D gene. Deletions cut 8 bases from V and 7 bases from J, with 11 bases between. The CDR3 extends over 11 amino acids. Germline-derived CDR1 and CDR2 are ENHRY and SYGVKD. CDR3 coding DNA: TGTGCCATCTGGGAGGGTCTTGAAGCTTTCTTT. Protein product: CAIWEGLEAFF.

This rearrangement joins TRBV5-1 to TRBJ2-5; 13 nucleotides align to TRBD2. The V gene's germline CDR1 is SGHRS and CDR2 YFSETQ. This CDR3 comprises 16 residues. V lost 0 bases, J lost 6 bases, and 5 bases stayed unmatched. The CDR3 region is CASSLELAGGYQTQYF. For the CDR3, the DNA is TGCGCCAGCAGCTTGGAACTAGCGGGGGGGTACCAGACCCAGTACTTC.

To note about this clone: At one end, the junction sequence differs from germline, possibly due to a read error. This chain uses TRBV12-5 with TRBJ1-1; 9 bases are a match to TRBD1. CDR1 and CDR2 (germline): LGHNT, FRNRAP. There are 15 residues in the CDR3. The CDR3 sequence is CASGLGGTGNAEAFF. The CDR3 DNA reads TGTGCTAGTGGTTTGGGCGGGACAGGGAACGCTGAAGCTTTCTTT.

This clone was seen only a few times. V usage is TRBV5-1 and J usage is TRBJ2-7, with a tentative D call TRBD2 (6 bases). The V gene lost 1 base and the J gene lost 0 bases, with 11 bases spanning the gap. Germline CDR1 and CDR2: SGHRS and YFSETQ. CDR3 length: 15 residues. CDR3 DNA: TGCGCCAGCAGCTTGAGTAGCGGAAGCTCCTACGAGCAGTACGTC. Its protein product is CASSLSSGSSYEQYV.

The genes are TRBV11-2 and TRBJ2-5; tentative D call: TRBD1 (6 bases). The germline gives CDR1 SGHAT, CDR2 FQNNGV. CDR3 length: 15 residues. Trimming left V 1 base short and J 3 bases short, with 12 bases between. DNA of the CDR3: TGTGCCAGCAGCTTAGGACAGGCCTGGAAAGAGACCCAGTACTTC. Translating it yields CASSLGQAWKETQYF.

This clone was counted a few times. The CDR3 nucleotides read TGCGCCAGCAGCCAAGTGGGCGCTGGGCAGGGCAATCAGCCCCAGCATTTT. This sequence encodes CASSQVGAGQGNQPQHF. The J gene is TRBJ1-5, the V gene TRBV4-1, with D hard to call. Trimming pared 1 base from V and 2 bases from J, leaving 15 bases between. CDR3 size: 17 residues. CDR1 is MGHRA, CDR2 YSYEKL, per germline.

V and J are TRBV14 and TRBJ1-5, with a possible D match to TRBD1 (5 bases). From germline, CDR1 is SGHDN and CDR2 FVKESK. Trimming cost V 3 bases and J 0 bases, with 18 bases left between them. The CDR3 extends over 18 amino acids. The CDR3 DNA sequence: TGTGCCAGCAGCCACCTCAGGGTTTCGGAATCTAGCAATCAGCCCCAGCATTTT. Amino acid sequence: CASSHLRVSESSNQPQHF.

Points on this clone: It is unclear where the CDR3 begins or ends on the DNA, so no DNA is shown, and the CDR3 is as TCRdb lists it. This sequence joins TRBV7-5 and TRBJ2-3; TRBD1, the D gene given by the table, was not confirmed from the DNA. TRBV7-5 is assigned pseudogene status. With termini counted, the CDR3 has 18 amino acids. This chain's CDR3 is CARTICFGTGISTDTQYF.

The chain joins TRBV5-1 to TRBJ2-3; D might be TRBD1 (6 bases). This CDR3 region has 15 residues. V dropped 0 bases and J dropped 4 bases, with 12 bases sitting between them. The germline V gene encodes CDR1 SGHRS and CDR2 YFSETQ. DNA of the CDR3: TGCGCCAGCAGCTTGGCAGGCAGGGGAGCAGATACGCAGTATTTT. The encoded protein is CASSLAGRGADTQYF.

The J gene is TRBJ2-2, the V gene TRBV24-1; 10 nucleotides agree with TRBD2. The germline CDR1 and CDR2 sequences are KGHDR and SFDVKD. V lost 5 bases to trimming and J lost 3 bases; unmatched junction nucleotides: 8. The CDR3 spans 17 residues. The CDR3 bases are TGTGCCACCAGTGCCCGGGCAGCGGGGGGGGACACCGGGGAGCTGTTTTTT. Its translation is CATSARAAGGDTGELFF.

V gene TRBV10-2 combines with J gene TRBJ1-1, with D hard to call. Per germline, CDR1 WSHSY and CDR2 SAAADI. The V gene lost 7 bases and the J gene lost 4 bases, with 22 bases spanning the gap. The length of the CDR3 is 16 residues. The CDR3 DNA sequence: TGCGCCAGCAAAGCACAATTCCGCGTCGGGTCCACTGAAGCTTTCTTT. It codes for CASKAQFRVGSTEAFF.

V is TRBV14 and J is TRBJ2-2; possibly TRBD1 for D (6 bases). CDR1 and CDR2 from the germline V gene are SGHDN and FVKESK. CDR3 size: 15 residues. Deletions cut 3 bases from V and 4 bases from J, with 12 bases between. The CDR3 protein is CASSHLGQFTGELFF. In DNA form, the CDR3 reads TGTGCCAGCAGCCATCTAGGACAGTTCACCGGGGAGCTGTTTTTT. Based on the CDR3 plus reference TRBV14 and TRBJ2-2, the full variable domain is EAGVTQFPSHSVIEKGQTVTLRCDPISGHDNLYWYRRVMGKEIKFLLHFVKESKQDESGMPNNRFLAERTGGTYSTLKVQPAELEDSGVYFCASSHLGQFTGELFFGEGSRLTVL.

This clone was detected only a few times. V gene TRBV3-1 (or the pseudogene TRBV3-2) combines with J gene TRBJ1-2; 10 nucleotides agree with TRBD1. The CDR3 covers 18 residues. After removal of 2 bases from V and 6 bases from J, the junction contained 15 bases not matched to a gene. The germline V gene encodes CDR1 LGHDT and CDR2 YNNKEL (reference sequence). The DNA of the CDR3 is TGTGCCAGCAGCCAATTCGGGACAGGGGAACTGGTCTCACATGGCTACACCTTC. Residues: CASSQFGTGELVSHGYTF.

The CDR3 sequence: CATSRVHFFAGGSEQFF. Here the CDR3 DNA reads TGTGCCACCAGCAGAGTGCACTTCTTTGCGGGGGGATCTGAGCAGTTCTTC. This chain links TRBV15 with TRBJ2-1; 8 bases are a match to TRBD2. This CDR3 spans 17 amino acids. The germline CDR1 and CDR2 sequences are LNHNV and YYDKDF (reference sequence). V dropped 1 base and J dropped 9; count of bases not matched to a gene: 14.

The genes are TRBV2 and TRBJ1-3, with D hard to call. Germline V gene lookup returns CDR1 SNHLY and CDR2 FYNNEI. V was clipped by 10 bases and J by 0 bases, with 28 bases between them. CDR3 length: 19 residues. For the CDR3, the DNA is TGTGCCACAAGTGGGTGGAGGGTTCATAATGGGGTCTCTGGAAACACCATATATTTT. As protein: CATSGWRVHNGVSGNTIYF. Variable domain in full (rest from reference TRBV2 and TRBJ1-3): EPEVTQTPSHQVTQMGQEVILRCVPISNHLYFYWYRQILGQKVEFLVSFYNNEISEKSEIFDDQFSVERPDGSNFTLKIRSTKLEDSAMYFCATSGWRVHNGVSGNTIYFGEGSWLTVV.